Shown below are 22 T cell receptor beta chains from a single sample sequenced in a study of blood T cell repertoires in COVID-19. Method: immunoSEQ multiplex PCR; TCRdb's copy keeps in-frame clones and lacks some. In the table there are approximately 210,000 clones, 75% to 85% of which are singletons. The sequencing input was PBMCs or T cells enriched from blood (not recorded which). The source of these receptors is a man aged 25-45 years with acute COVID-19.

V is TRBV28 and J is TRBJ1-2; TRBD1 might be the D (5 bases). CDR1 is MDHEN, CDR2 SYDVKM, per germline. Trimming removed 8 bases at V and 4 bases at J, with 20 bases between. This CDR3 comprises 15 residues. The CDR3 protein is CASQIHQGGIYGYTF. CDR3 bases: TGTGCCAGCCAAATTCACCAGGGTGGAATCTATGGCTACACCTTC.

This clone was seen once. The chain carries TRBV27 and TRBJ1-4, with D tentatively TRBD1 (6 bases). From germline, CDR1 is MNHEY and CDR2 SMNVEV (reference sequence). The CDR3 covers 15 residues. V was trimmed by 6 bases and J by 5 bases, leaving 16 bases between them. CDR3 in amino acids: CASSRGGGQNEKLFF. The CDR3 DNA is TGTGCCAGCAGCCGAGGGGGTGGGCAAAATGAAAAACTGTTTTTT. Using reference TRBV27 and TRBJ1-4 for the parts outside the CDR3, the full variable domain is EAQVTQNPRYLITVTGKKLTVTCSQNMNHEYMSWYRQDPGLGLRQIYYSMNVEVTDKGDVPEGYKVSRKEKRNFPLILESPSPNQTSLYFCASSRGGGQNEKLFFGSGTQLSVL.

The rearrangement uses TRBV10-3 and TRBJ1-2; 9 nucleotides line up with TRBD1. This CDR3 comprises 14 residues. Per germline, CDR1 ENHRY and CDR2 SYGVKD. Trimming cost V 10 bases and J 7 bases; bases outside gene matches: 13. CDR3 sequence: CASLSFDRGSGYTF. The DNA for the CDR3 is TGTGCCAGCCTAAGCTTTGACAGGGGGAGTGGCTACACCTTC.

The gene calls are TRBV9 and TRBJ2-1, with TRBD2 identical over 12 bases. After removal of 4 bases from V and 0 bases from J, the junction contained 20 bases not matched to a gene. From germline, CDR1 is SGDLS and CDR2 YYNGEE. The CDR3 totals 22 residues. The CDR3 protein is CASSSSLGGLTSGGLSYNEQFF. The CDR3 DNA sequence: TGTGCCAGCAGCTCCAGCCTAGGGGGGCTGACTAGCGGGGGCCTCTCCTACAATGAGCAGTTCTTC. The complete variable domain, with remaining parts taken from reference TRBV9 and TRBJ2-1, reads DSGVTQTPKHLITATGQRVTLRCSPRSGDLSVYWYQQSLDQGLQFLIQYYNGEERAKGNILERFSAQQFPDLHSELNLSSLELGDSALYFCASSSSLGGLTSGGLSYNEQFFGPGTRLTVL.

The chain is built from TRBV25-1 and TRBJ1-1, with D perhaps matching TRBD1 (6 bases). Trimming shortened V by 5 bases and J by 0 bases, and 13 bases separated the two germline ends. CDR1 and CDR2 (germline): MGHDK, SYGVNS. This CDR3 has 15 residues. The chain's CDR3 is CASSTTGLMNTEAFF. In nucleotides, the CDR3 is TGTGCCAGCAGTACCACAGGGCTAATGAACACTGAAGCTTTCTTT.

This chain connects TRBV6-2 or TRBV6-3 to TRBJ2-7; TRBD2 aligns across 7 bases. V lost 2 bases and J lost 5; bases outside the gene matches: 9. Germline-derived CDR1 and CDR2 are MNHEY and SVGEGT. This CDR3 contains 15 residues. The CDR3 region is CASSYELASGDEQYF. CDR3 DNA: TGTGCCAGCAGTTACGAACTGGCGAGCGGGGACGAGCAGTACTTC.

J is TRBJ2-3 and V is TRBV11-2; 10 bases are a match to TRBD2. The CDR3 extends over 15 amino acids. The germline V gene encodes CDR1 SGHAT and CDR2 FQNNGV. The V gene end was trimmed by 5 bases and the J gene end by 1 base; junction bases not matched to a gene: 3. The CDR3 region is CASSPGLAGTDTQYF. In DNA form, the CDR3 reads TGTGCCAGCAGCCCCGGACTAGCGGGCACAGATACGCAGTATTTT.

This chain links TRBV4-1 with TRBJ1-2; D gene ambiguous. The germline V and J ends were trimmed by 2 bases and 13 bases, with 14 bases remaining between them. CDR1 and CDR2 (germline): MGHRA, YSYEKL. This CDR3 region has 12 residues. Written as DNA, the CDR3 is TGCGCCAGCAGCCAAAGGTGGGAGGCACGCACCTTC. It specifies CASSQRWEARTF.

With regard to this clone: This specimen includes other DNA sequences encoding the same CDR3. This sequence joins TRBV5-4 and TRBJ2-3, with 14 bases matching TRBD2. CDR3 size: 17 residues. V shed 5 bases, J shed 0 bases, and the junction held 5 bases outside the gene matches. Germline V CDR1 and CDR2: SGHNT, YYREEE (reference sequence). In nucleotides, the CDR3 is TGTGCCAGCAGTGGACTAGCGGGGGGTATTAGCACAGATACGCAGTATTTT. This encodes CASSGLAGGISTDTQYF.

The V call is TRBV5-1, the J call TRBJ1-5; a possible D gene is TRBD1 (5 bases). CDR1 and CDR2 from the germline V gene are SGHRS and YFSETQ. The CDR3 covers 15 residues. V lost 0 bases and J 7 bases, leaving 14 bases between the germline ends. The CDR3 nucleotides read TGCGCCAGCAGCTTGGATGGCAGGGTCGGGCAGCCCCAGCATTTT. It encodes CASSLDGRVGQPQHF.

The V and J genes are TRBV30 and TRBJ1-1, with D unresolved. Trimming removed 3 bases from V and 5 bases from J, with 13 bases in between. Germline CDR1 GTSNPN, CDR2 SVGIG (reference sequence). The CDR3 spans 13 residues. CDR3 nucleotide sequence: TGTGCCTGGAGATCCACGGGGAGAACTGAAGCTTTCTTT. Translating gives CAWRSTGRTEAFF.

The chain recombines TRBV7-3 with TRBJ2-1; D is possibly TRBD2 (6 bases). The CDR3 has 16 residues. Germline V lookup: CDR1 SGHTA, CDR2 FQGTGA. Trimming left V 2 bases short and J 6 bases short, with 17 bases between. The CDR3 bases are TGTGCCAGCAGCTTAGTCGTGGGGGGTATGGGCAATGAGCAGTTCTTC. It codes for CASSLVVGGMGNEQFF.

This chain's CDR3 is CASSWTGNQPQHF. DNA for the CDR3: TGTGCCAGCAGTTGGACAGGTAATCAGCCCCAGCATTTT. The chain combines TRBV6-5 with TRBJ1-5; 7 bases agree with TRBD1. V shed 4 bases and J 4 bases; nucleotides not matched to a gene: 1. CDR3 length: 13 amino acids. Looked up from germline, CDR1 is MNHEY and CDR2 is SVGAGI.

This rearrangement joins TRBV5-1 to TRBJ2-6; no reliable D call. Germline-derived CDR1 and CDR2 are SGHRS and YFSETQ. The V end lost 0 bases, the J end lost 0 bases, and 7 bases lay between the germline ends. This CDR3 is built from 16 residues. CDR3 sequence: CASSLGQYSGANVLTF. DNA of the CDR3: TGCGCCAGCAGCTTGGGGCAGTACTCTGGGGCCAACGTCCTGACTTTC.

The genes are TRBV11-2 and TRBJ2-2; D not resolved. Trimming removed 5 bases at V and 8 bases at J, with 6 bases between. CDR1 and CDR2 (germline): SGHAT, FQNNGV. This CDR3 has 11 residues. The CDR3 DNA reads TGTGCCAGCAGCCTTTTTGGGGAGCTGTTTTTT. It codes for CASSLFGELFF.

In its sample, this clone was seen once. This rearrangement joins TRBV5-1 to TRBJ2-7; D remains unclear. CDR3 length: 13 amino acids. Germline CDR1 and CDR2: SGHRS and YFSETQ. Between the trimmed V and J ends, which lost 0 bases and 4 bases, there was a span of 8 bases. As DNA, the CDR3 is TGCGCCAGCAGCTTGGTTAACGAGTACGAGCAGTACTTC. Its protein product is CASSLVNEYEQYF. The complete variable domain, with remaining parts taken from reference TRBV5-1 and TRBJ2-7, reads KAGVTQTPRYLIKTRGQQVTLSCSPISGHRSVSWYQQTPGQGLQFLFEYFSETQRNKGNFPGRFSGRQFSNSRSEMNVSTLELGDSALYLCASSLVNEYEQYFGPGTRLTVT.

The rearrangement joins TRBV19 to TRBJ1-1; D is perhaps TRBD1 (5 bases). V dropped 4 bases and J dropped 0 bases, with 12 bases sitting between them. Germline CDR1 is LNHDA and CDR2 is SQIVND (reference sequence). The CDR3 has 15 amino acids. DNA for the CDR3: TGTGCCAGTAGTAGGGGCCTACAAATGAACACTGAAGCTTTCTTT. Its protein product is CASSRGLQMNTEAFF. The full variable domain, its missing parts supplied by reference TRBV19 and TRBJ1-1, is DGGITQSPKYLFRKEGQNVTLSCEQNLNHDAMYWYRQDPGQGLRLIYYSQIVNDFQKGDIAEGYSVSREKKESFPLTVTSAQKNPTAFYLCASSRGLQMNTEAFFGQGTRLTVV.

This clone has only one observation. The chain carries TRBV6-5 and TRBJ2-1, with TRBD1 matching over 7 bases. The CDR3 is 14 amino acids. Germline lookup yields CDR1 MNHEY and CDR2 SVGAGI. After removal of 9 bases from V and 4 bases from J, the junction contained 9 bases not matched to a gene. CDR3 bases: TGTGCCAGTCTCCGGGACAGTTCGTACAATGAGCAGTTCTTC. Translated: CASLRDSSYNEQFF.

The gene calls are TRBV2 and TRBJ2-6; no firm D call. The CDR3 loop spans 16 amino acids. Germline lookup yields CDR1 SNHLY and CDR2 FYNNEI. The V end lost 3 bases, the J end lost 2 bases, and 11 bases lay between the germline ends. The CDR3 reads CASSDGARTGANVLTF. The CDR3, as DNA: TGTGCCAGCAGTGACGGTGCAAGAACTGGGGCCAACGTCCTGACTTTC.

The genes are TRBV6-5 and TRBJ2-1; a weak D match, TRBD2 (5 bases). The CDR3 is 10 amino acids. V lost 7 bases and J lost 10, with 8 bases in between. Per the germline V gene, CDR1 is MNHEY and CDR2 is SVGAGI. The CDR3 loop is CASMRGEQFF. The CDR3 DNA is TGTGCCAGCATGCGAGGGGAGCAGTTCTTC.

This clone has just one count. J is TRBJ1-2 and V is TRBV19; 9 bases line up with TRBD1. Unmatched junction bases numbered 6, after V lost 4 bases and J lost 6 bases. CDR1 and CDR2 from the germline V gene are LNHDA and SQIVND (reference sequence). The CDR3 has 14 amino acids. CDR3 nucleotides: TGTGCCAGTAGTACGGCACAGGGGGCGAATGGCTACACCTTC. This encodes CASSTAQGANGYTF. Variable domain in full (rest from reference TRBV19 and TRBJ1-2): DGGITQSPKYLFRKEGQNVTLSCEQNLNHDAMYWYRQDPGQGLRLIYYSQIVNDFQKGDIAEGYSVSREKKESFPLTVTSAQKNPTAFYLCASSTAQGANGYTFGSGTRLTVV.

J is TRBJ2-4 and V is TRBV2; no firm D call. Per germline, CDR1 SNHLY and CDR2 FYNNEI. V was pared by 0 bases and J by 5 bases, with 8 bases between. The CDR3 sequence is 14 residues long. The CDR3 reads CASSEAQRQNIQYF. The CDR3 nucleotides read TGTGCCAGCAGTGAAGCCCAGCGACAAAACATTCAGTACTTC.